This is a list of T cell receptor beta chains from one sample in a study of OX40 agonist ivuxolimab in advanced cancers. The assay was immunoSEQ multiplex PCR, and TCRdb's table has in-frame clones only and misses some. The data show some 70,000 clones, 91% seen once. Sequencing was performed on CD4+ or CD8+ T cells sorted from blood, taken in a trial of the OX40 agonist ivuxolimab. These receptors were taken from an adult with an advanced solid tumor such as melanoma, head and neck, liver or kidney cancer. The CDR3 runs from the conserved cysteine through the conserved F or W. The D gene is left open where the match is weak. Only part of the rows carry a size: once, few, many, or a class if the clone is expanded.

D | size | J | V | CDR3 | DNA
TRBD2 | - | TRBJ2-3 | TRBV18 | CASSPPAGADTQYF | TGTGCCAGCTCACCACCGGCGGGGGCAGATACGCAGTATTTT
- | - | TRBJ2-5 | TRBV10-2 | CASSEQGTNQETQYF | TGCGCCAGCAGTGAGCAGGGGACCAACCAAGAGACCCAGTACTTC
- | few | TRBJ1-6 | TRBV6-1 | CASSALGATPSALHF | TGTGCCAGCAGTGCCCTAGGGGCTACGCCCTCGGCCCTCCACTTT
TRBD1 | - | TRBJ1-1 | TRBV25-1 | CASSASGTVTEAFF | TGTGCCAGCAGTGCCTCCGGGACAGTGACTGAAGCTTTCTTT
- | - | TRBJ1-2 | TRBV29-1 | CSVGQGDGYTF | TGCAGCGTTGGGCAGGGAGATGGCTACACCTTC
TRBD1 | - | TRBJ2-7 | TRBV10-3 | CAISEVTGETVTYEQYF | TGTGCCATCAGTGAGGTAACAGGGGAAACGGTTACCTACGAGCAGTACTTC
- | - | TRBJ2-2 | TRBV5-1 | CATSTNTGELFF | TGCGCCACCAGCACCAACACCGGGGAGCTGTTTTTT
TRBD1 | - | TRBJ2-7 | TRBV5-1 | CASSYTGGADPYEQYF | TGCGCCAGCAGCTATACAGGGGGCGCGGATCCCTACGAGCAGTACTTC
- | - | TRBJ1-1 | TRBV5-1 | CASSRGGMNTEAFF | TGCGCCAGCAGCCGGGGGGGCATGAACACTGAAGCTTTCTTT
- | - | TRBJ2-5 | TRBV6-1 | CASSEPRGGTQYF | TGTGCCAGCAGTGAGCCCAGGGGCGGGACCCAGTACTTC
- | once | TRBJ2-5 | TRBV27 | CASSFQGADGETQYF | TGTGCCAGCAGTTTTCAAGGGGCGGATGGAGAGACCCAGTACTTC
TRBD2 | - | TRBJ2-1 | TRBV6-6 | CASTAAGGLNEQFF | TGTGCCAGCACGGCGGCGGGGGGGCTAAATGAGCAGTTCTTC
TRBD1 | - | TRBJ1-2 | TRBV6-4 | CASSPNPDRAGYTF | TGTGCCAGCAGCCCCAATCCGGACAGGGCCGGCTACACCTTC
- | - | TRBJ1-2 | TRBV9 | CASSVGAGSYGYTF | TGTGCCAGCAGCGTAGGCGCGGGATCTTATGGCTACACCTTC
TRBD2 | - | TRBJ2-5 | TRBV5-1 | CASSLGLAGGETQYF | TGCGCCAGCAGCTTGGGGCTAGCGGGGGGAGAGACCCAGTACTTC
TRBD2 | once | TRBJ2-1 | TRBV7-2 | CASSFSASGREQFF | TGTGCCAGCAGCTTTAGCGCTAGCGGGAGGGAGCAGTTCTTC
- | - | TRBJ2-5 | TRBV5-1 | CASSPGPLSYAGETQYF | TGCGCCAGCAGTCCCGGGCCTCTGAGCTACGCGGGGGAGACCCAGTACTTC
TRBD2 | - | TRBJ2-6 | TRBV2 | CASSPSGGSGANVLTF | TGTGCCAGCAGCCCCTCGGGGGGCTCTGGGGCCAACGTCCTGACTTTC
TRBD1 | - | TRBJ1-5 | TRBV6-1 | CASSEGLGQGGSLGNQPQHF | TGTGCCAGCAGTGAGGGTTTGGGACAGGGGGGGTCATTAGGCAATCAGCCCCAGCATTTT
- | once | TRBJ1-3 | TRBV11-2 | CASSLGTVGNTIYF | TGTGCCAGCAGCTTAGGGACAGTTGGAAACACCATATATTTT
TRBD2 | - | TRBJ2-7 | TRBV6-1 | CASSLGLAVYYEQYF | TGTGCCAGCAGTTTGGGACTAGCGGTTTACTACGAGCAGTACTTC
TRBD1 | - | TRBJ1-2 | TRBV7-9 | CASSSGQGMYYTF | TGTGCCAGCAGCTCCGGACAGGGGATGTACTACACCTTC
- | - | TRBJ1-6 | TRBV6-5 | CASSYEVNSPLHF | TGTGCCAGCAGTTACGAGGTTAATTCACCCCTCCACTTT
TRBD1 | few | TRBJ1-6 | TRBV7-3 | CASSFRQGGLSPLHF | TGTGCCAGCAGCTTCCGACAGGGAGGGCTTTCACCCCTCCACTTT
TRBD2 | - | TRBJ2-3 | TRBV11-3 | CASSSGTSGSTDTQYF | TGTGCCAGCAGCTCCGGGACTAGCGGGAGCACAGATACGCAGTATTTT
- | - | TRBJ1-1 | TRBV5-4 | CASSPRRENTEAFF | TGTGCCAGCAGCCCCCGGAGGGAAAACACTGAAGCTTTCTTT
TRBD2 | once | TRBJ2-3 | TRBV10-2 | CASIDLTSGGTDTQYF | TGCGCCAGCATTGATCTGACTAGCGGGGGCACAGATACGCAGTATTTT
TRBD2 | - | TRBJ2-3 | TRBV5-4 | CASSLLVSGDTDTQYF | TGTGCCAGCAGCCTTCTCGTTAGCGGGGACACAGATACGCAGTATTTT
- | - | TRBJ2-7 | TRBV19 | CASSPGGIYEQYF | TGTGCCAGTTCCCCTGGGGGGATCTACGAGCAGTACTTC
TRBD1 | - | TRBJ2-2 | TRBV7-6 | CASSLEVGQGSTGELFF | TGTGCCAGCAGCTTAGAGGTTGGACAGGGAAGCACCGGGGAGCTGTTTTTT
TRBD1 | - | TRBJ2-7 | TRBV6-5 | CASRYQGQGFHEQYF | TGTGCCAGCAGGTACCAGGGACAGGGCTTCCACGAGCAGTACTTC
TRBD1 | once | TRBJ2-3 | TRBV5-6 | CASSLGTGSWADTQYF | TGTGCCAGCAGCTTGGGGACAGGATCTTGGGCAGATACGCAGTATTTT
- | - | TRBJ1-3 | TRBV19 | CASSNRAGNTIYF | TGTGCCAGTAGTAACCGAGCTGGAAACACCATATATTTT
TRBD1 | - | TRBJ1-3 | TRBV30 | CAWCPTGGFGNTIYF | TGTGCCTGGTGTCCTACAGGGGGCTTTGGAAACACCATATATTTT
- | - | TRBJ1-1 | TRBV10-3 | CAISESRRNTEAFF | TGTGCCATCAGTGAGTCACGGAGGAACACTGAAGCTTTCTTT